This is a list of T cell receptor beta chains from one sample in a study of post-analysis software for immune sequencing data. TCRdb reprocessed the PCR reads with MiXCR, giving one entry per CDR3 protein. The table shows under 200,000 distinct CDR3 sequences, with about 30% occurring only once. The sequencing sample was made of blood. All receptors derive from a girl aged 2 to 17 with multiple sclerosis. Both conserved end residues are part of each CDR3. A D gene is named only where the DNA matches it firmly. Part of the rows lack a size; the others show once, few, many or a class for expanded clones.

CDR3 protein	CDR3 DNA	V gene	clone size	J gene	D gene
CASSKTIKWAQYF	TGTGCCAGCAGCAAAACCATCAAATGGGCGCAGTATTTT	TRBV28	many	TRBJ2-3	.
CSAKGGNEQYF	TGCAGTGCTAAGGGAGGGAATGAGCAGTACTTC	TRBV20-1	.	TRBJ2-7	TRBD2
CASSVSASGGALLNEQYF	TGCGCCAGCAGTGTTTCGGCTAGCGGGGGGGCCTTGTTAAATGAGCAGTACTTC	TRBV10-2	.	TRBJ2-7	TRBD2
CSVAAGLFPKNIQYF	TGCAGCGTTGCGGCGGGGCTCTTTCCCAAAAACATTCAGTACTTC	TRBV29-1	.	TRBJ2-4	.
CASSPRDSEAFF	TGTGCCAGCAGCCCCCGGGACAGTGAAGCTTTCTTT	TRBV11-2	.	TRBJ1-1	TRBD1
CASSYSGSLWEQYF	TGTGCCAGCAGTTATAGCGGGAGTCTTTGGGAGCAGTACTTC	TRBV27	many	TRBJ2-5	TRBD2
CASSSTGYSNQPQHF	TGTGCCAGCAGCTCGACGGGTTATAGCAATCAGCCCCAGCATTTT	TRBV7-9	few	TRBJ1-5	.
CSVVSGGNEKLFF	TGCAGCGTTGTATCTGGAGGGAACGAAAAACTGTTTTTT	TRBV29-1	many	TRBJ1-4	.
CSARRGLGKLGDTQYF	TGCAGTGCTAGACGAGGCCTAGGCAAATTGGGAGATACGCAGTATTTT	TRBV20-1	.	TRBJ2-3	.
CASSHRGRVAENIQYF	TGTGCCAGCAGCCATAGGGGGAGGGTAGCCGAAAACATTCAGTACTTC	TRBV28	.	TRBJ2-4	.
CASTSPLGTGGYEAFF	TGTGCCAGCACCTCCCCCTTGGGGACAGGGGGCTATGAAGCTTTCTTT	TRBV7-9	few	TRBJ1-1	TRBD1
CASSRGRSSGVNVLTF	TGTGCCAGCAGTCGGGGACGGAGCTCTGGGGTCAACGTCCTGACTTTC	TRBV12-3/TRBV12-4	.	TRBJ2-6	.
CASSLVPTALSYEQYF	TGCGCCAGCAGCTTGGTTCCGACTGCCCTCTCCTACGAGCAGTACTTC	TRBV5-1	.	TRBJ2-7	.
CSARQPGQGKYVILYEQYF	TGCAGTGCTAGACAACCGGGACAGGGAAAGTATGTCATCCTCTACGAGCAGTACTTC	TRBV20-1	many	TRBJ2-7	TRBD1
CASSLRGVNTEAFF	TGCGCCAGCAGCTTGCGGGGAGTGAACACTGAAGCTTTCTTT	TRBV5-1	few	TRBJ1-1	.
CASSKNRADNEKLFF	TGTGCCAGCAGTAAGAACAGGGCAGATAATGAAAAACTGTTTTTT	TRBV25-1	.	TRBJ1-4	.
CSVEGRLNTEAFF	TGCAGCGTTGAGGGCAGGCTGAACACTGAAGCTTTCTTT	TRBV29-1	many	TRBJ1-1	.
CASSSHGGRDYGYTF	TGTGCCAGCAGCTCGCACGGGGGCAGGGACTATGGCTACACCTTC	TRBV3-1	.	TRBJ1-2	.
CASSPRTRGSTETFF	TGTGCCAGCAGCCCGAGGACGAGAGGGAGCACTGAAACTTTCTTT	TRBV12-3/TRBV12-4	few	TRBJ1-1	.
CSVDVGRGQETQYF	TGCAGCGTTGATGTAGGGAGGGGTCAGGAGACCCAGTACTTC	TRBV29-1	few	TRBJ2-5	TRBD2
CASSTSGPWEQFF	TGTGCCAGTAGTACTAGCGGGCCTTGGGAGCAGTTCTTC	TRBV19	few	TRBJ2-1	TRBD2
CASSLAGSSSYEQYF	TGCGCCAGCAGCTTGGCGGGGTCGAGCTCCTACGAGCAGTACTTC	TRBV5-1	many	TRBJ2-7	.
CASTIFGLRELFF	TGTGCCAGCACCATATTCGGACTAAGGGAGCTGTTTTTT	TRBV6-1	.	TRBJ2-2	.
CASSGRRSETQYF	TGTGCCAGTAGCGGGCGTCGGTCGGAGACCCAGTACTTC	TRBV19	.	TRBJ2-5	.
CATSRDWMTERYNYGYTF	TGTGCCACCAGCAGAGATTGGATGACAGAACGATATAACTATGGCTACACCTTC	TRBV15	.	TRBJ1-2	.
CASSQFEVSGTYEQYF	TGCGCCAGCAGCCAATTTGAGGTCAGTGGAACCTACGAGCAGTACTTC	TRBV4-3	.	TRBJ2-7	.
CASSLVGSSNQLQHF	TGTGCCAGCAGCTTAGTTGGGAGTAGCAATCAGCTCCAGCATTTT	TRBV7-2	once	TRBJ1-5	.
CASSLVLAEDTQYF	TGCGCCAGCAGCTTGGTGTTAGCTGAGGATACGCAGTATTTT	TRBV5-1	few	TRBJ2-3	.
CASSLALDRGYGYTF	TGCGCCAGCAGCTTGGCCCTGGACAGGGGCTATGGCTACACCTTC	TRBV5-1	few	TRBJ1-2	TRBD1
CASSRSGPTEAFF	TGTGCCAGCAGCCGCAGCGGCCCGACTGAAGCTTTCTTT	TRBV3-1	.	TRBJ1-1	.
CSASDPQRGGDEQFF	TGCAGTGCTAGTGACCCCCAGCGGGGGGGAGACGAGCAGTTCTTC	TRBV20-1	many	TRBJ2-1	TRBD2
CSARNPGTTIEQFF	TGCAGTGCTAGAAATCCAGGGACCACAATCGAGCAGTTCTTC	TRBV20-1	many	TRBJ2-1	.
CVSSRGETQYF	TGTGTCAGCAGTAGGGGGGAGACCCAGTACTTC	TRBV2	.	TRBJ2-5	.
CASSVSKYGGNYEQYF	TGTGCCAGCAGCGTATCTAAGTACGGGGGTAACTACGAGCAGTACTTC	TRBV9	.	TRBJ2-7	.
CVSSIGGTPTYEQYF	TGTGTCAGTAGTATAGGCGGGACACCTACCTACGAGCAGTACTTC	TRBV19	.	TRBJ2-7	.
CSAGPPRGGAYEQFF	TGCAGTGCTGGCCCCCCTCGCGGGGGGGCCTATGAGCAGTTCTTC	TRBV20-1	.	TRBJ2-1	TRBD2
CASSPRRDRGPETQYF	TGTGCCAGCAGCCCGAGGAGGGACAGGGGGCCGGAGACCCAGTACTTC	TRBV11-2	.	TRBJ2-5	TRBD1
CASSRDRGNTGELFF	TGTGCCAGCAGTCGAGACAGGGGGAACACCGGGGAGCTGTTTTTT	TRBV6-5	many	TRBJ2-2	TRBD1